This T cell receptor beta chain stems from a study of blood T cell repertoires in COVID-19. Clones were read by immunoSEQ multiplex PCR, and TCRdb kept only the in-frame ones, dropping some. The data hold approximately 250,000 clones, with around nine tenths observed a single time. The V and J ends lost 1 base and 5 bases respectively, with 9 bases between them. The CDR3 loop spans 13 amino acids. The germline gives CDR1 SGHTA, CDR2 FQGTGA. The TCR was taken from a woman aged 55-69 years who had recovered from COVID-19. Sequencing used peripheral blood. The gene calls are TRBV7-3 and TRBJ2-7, with D perhaps matching TRBD1 (6 bases). The DNA of the CDR3 is TGTGCCAGCAGCTTAAGTGGGGGCAACGAGCAGTACTTC. This gives the protein CASSLSGGNEQYF.